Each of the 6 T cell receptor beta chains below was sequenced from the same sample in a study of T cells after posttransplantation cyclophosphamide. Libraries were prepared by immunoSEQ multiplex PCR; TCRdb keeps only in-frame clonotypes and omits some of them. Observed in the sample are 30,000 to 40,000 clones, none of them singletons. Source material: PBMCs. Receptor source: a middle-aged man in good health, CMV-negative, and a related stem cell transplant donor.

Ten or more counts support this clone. The CDR3 DNA reads as TGTGCCAGCGGAACCGCGGGACGGCCGAACAGGCTGTTTTTT. Translation: CASGTAGRPNRLFF. The V and J genes are TRBV5-5 and TRBJ1-4, with D possibly matching TRBD1 (5 bases). CDR3 length: 14 residues. The V and J ends lost 7 bases and 14 bases respectively, with 24 bases between them. The V gene's germline CDR1 is SGHKS and CDR2 YYEKEE (reference sequence).

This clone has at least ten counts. CDR3 sequence (DNA): TGTGCCAGCAGTTTAGGTGGGGCTCAACAGCCCCAGCATTTT. Amino acids: CASSLGGAQQPQHF. This chain joins TRBV27 and TRBJ1-5, with TRBD1 as a possible D gene (5 bases). This CDR3 region has 14 residues. V gave up 2 bases and J gave up 7 bases, with 12 bases separating them. Germline V gene lookup returns CDR1 MNHEY and CDR2 SMNVEV (reference sequence).

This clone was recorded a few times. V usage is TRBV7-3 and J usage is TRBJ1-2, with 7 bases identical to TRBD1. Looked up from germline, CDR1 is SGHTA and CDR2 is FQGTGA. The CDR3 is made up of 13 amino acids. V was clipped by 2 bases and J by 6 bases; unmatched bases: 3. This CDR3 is CASSLEGGDGYTF. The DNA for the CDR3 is TGTGCCAGCAGCTTAGAAGGGGGCGATGGCTACACCTTC.

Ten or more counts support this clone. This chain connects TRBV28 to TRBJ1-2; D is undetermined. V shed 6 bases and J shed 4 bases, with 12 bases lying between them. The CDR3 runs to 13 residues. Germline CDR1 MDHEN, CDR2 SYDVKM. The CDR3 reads CASRQQQAYGYTF. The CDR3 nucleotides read TGTGCCAGCAGACAACAGCAGGCCTATGGCTACACCTTC.

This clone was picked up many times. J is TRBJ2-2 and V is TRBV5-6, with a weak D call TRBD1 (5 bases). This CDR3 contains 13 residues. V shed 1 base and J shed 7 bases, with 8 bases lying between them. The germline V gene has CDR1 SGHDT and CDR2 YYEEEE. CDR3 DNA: TGTGCCAGCAGCTTGCAGGGTGTCGGGGAGCTGTTTTTT. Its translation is CASSLQGVGELFF. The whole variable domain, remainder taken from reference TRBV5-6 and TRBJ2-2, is DAGVTQSPTHLIKTRGQQVTLRCSPKSGHDTVSWYQQALGQGPQFIFQYYEEEERQRGNFPDRFSGHQFPNYSSELNVNALLLGDSALYLCASSLQGVGELFFGEGSRLTVL.

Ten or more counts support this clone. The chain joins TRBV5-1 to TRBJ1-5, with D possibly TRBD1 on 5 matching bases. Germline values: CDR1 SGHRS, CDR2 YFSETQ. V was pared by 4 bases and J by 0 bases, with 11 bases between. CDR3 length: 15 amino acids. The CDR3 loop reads CASSVDSYSNQPQHF. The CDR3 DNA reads TGCGCCAGCAGCGTTGACAGCTATAGCAATCAGCCCCAGCATTTT. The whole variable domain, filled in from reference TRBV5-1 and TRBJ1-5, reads KAGVTQTPRYLIKTRGQQVTLSCSPISGHRSVSWYQQTPGQGLQFLFEYFSETQRNKGNFPGRFSGRQFSNSRSEMNVSTLELGDSALYLCASSVDSYSNQPQHFGDGTRLSIL.